The 26 T cell receptor beta chains listed next were all sequenced from one sample in a study of glioma-infiltrating T cells. Using RNA template, CDR3s of TCR alpha and beta were amplified with iRepertoire arm-PCR. MiXCR, run by TCRdb on the multiplex PCR reads, gives a single entry per CDR3 protein. The sample includes 300,000 to 400,000 distinct CDR3 sequences, 41% of them seen just once. The sequencing sample was made of glioma tissue, nonneoplastic brain tissue, or PBMCs (not recorded which). The receptors here all came from a human donor with low-grade glioma or glioblastoma, undergoing nonglioma brain surgery, or in good health (not recorded which).

The chain is built from TRBV4-2 and TRBJ2-3; D is ambiguous. Germline V gene data show CDR1 as LGHNA and CDR2 as YNFKEQ. V dropped 0 bases and J dropped 6 bases, with 10 bases sitting between them. This CDR3 is built from 14 residues. The CDR3 loop is CASSQEFLSDTQYF. CDR3 nucleotide sequence: TGTGCCAGCAGCCAAGAATTCCTTTCGGATACGCAGTATTTT.

The CDR3 sequence: CASSPTRGPYNEQFF. For the CDR3, the DNA is TGTGCCAGCAGCCCGACCCGCGGGCCCTACAATGAGCAGTTCTTC. The rearrangement joins TRBV28 to TRBJ2-1; TRBD2 is a possible D gene (5 bases). Germline V gene data show CDR1 as MDHEN and CDR2 as SYDVKM. The ends were cut back, 6 bases at V and 2 bases at J, with 14 bases in the middle. The CDR3 contains 15 residues.

This chain connects TRBV19 to TRBJ2-3; possible D gene TRBD2, 6 bases. The CDR3 is made up of 13 amino acids. Trimming pared 11 bases from V and 2 bases from J, leaving 14 bases between. Germline assignment: CDR1 LNHDA and CDR2 SQIVND (reference sequence). CDR3 bases: TGTGCCTGGAGTGTACTAGCCACAGATACGCAGTATTTT. The encoded protein is CAWSVLATDTQYF.

This clonotype was counted a single time. The genes are TRBV4-1 and TRBJ1-5, with TRBD1 matching over 7 bases. Per germline, CDR1 MGHRA and CDR2 YSYEKL. The V and J ends lost 1 base and 7 bases, in that order; junction bases with no gene match: 4. The CDR3 is 14 amino acids. In DNA, the CDR3 is TGCGCCAGCAGCCAAGTACAGGGGAACCAGCCCCAGCATTTT. It encodes CASSQVQGNQPQHF.

This clonotype was detected ten times or more. The J gene is TRBJ1-1, the V gene TRBV28, with D unresolved. Germline CDR1 and CDR2: MDHEN and SYDVKM. Trimming took 6 bases from V and 5 from J, leaving 16 bases between them. The CDR3 sequence is 14 residues long. The CDR3 loop is CASRPQGRRTEAFF. The CDR3 DNA sequence: TGTGCCAGCAGACCCCAAGGGAGAAGGACTGAAGCTTTCTTT.

This clonotype occurred a few times. J is TRBJ2-5 and V is TRBV12-3 or TRBV12-4; D remains unclear. Trimming shortened V by 3 bases and J by 2 bases, and 10 bases separated the two germline ends. The CDR3 contains 14 residues. This CDR3 reads CASSFSPEQETQYF. The CDR3 nucleotides read TGTGCCAGCAGTTTTTCCCCGGAACAAGAGACCCAGTACTTC.

This clonotype was found a few times. The chain combines TRBV29-1 with TRBJ2-1; 9 nucleotides match TRBD2. V lost 6 bases, J lost 3 bases, and 12 bases stayed unmatched. Per the germline V gene, CDR1 is SQVTM and CDR2 is ANQGSEA. The CDR3 runs 16 residues. CDR3 DNA sequence: TGCAGCGTGGGATCCCCAGCGGGAGGAAACTACAATGAGCAGTTCTTC. Translation: CSVGSPAGGNYNEQFF.

This clonotype was seen ten or more times. V usage is TRBV7-2 and J usage is TRBJ2-7; D might be TRBD1 (6 bases). Per the germline V gene, CDR1 is SGHTA and CDR2 is FQGNSA. The CDR3 consists of 14 residues. V lost 6 bases and J 6 bases, leaving 18 bases between the germline ends. CDR3 DNA: TGTGCCAGCAGTCCTGACAGGTTTACCAGCGAGCAGTACTTC. It specifies CASSPDRFTSEQYF.

This chain joins TRBV3-1 and TRBJ2-2; D may be TRBD2 (5 bases). CDR1 is LGHDT and CDR2 is YNNKEL in the germline V gene (reference sequence). CDR3 length: 16 residues. Trimming pared 3 bases from V and 6 bases from J, leaving 17 bases between. The CDR3 region has the DNA TGTGCCAGCAGCCACCTAGACTACTACTCTCCCGGGGAGCTGTTTTTT. Translated: CASSHLDYYSPGELFF. The whole variable domain, remainder taken from reference TRBV3-1 and TRBJ2-2, is DTAVSQTPKYLVTQMGNDKSIKCEQNLGHDTMYWYKQDSKKFLKIMFSYNNKELIINETVPNRFSPKSPDKAHLNLHINSLELGDSAVYFCASSHLDYYSPGELFFGEGSRLTVL.

This clonotype appeared a few times. The chain is built from TRBV28 and TRBJ1-4, with 12 positions matching TRBD1. Unmatched junction bases numbered 6, after V lost 2 bases and J lost 8 bases. CDR3 size: 16 residues. Germline loops: CDR1 MDHEN, CDR2 SYDVKM. The CDR3 DNA reads TGTGCCAGCAGTTTAGGGACAGGGGGCGCGGGAGAAAAACTGTTTTTT. Its translation: CASSLGTGGAGEKLFF.

The V and J genes are TRBV3-1 and TRBJ1-5, with 11 bases fitting TRBD1. Germline loops: CDR1 LGHDT, CDR2 YNNKEL (reference sequence). With 1 base clipped from V and 5 bases from J, the junction kept 4 bases outside the gene matches. The CDR3 has 16 amino acids. The CDR3 loop reads CASSQAWTGGYQPQHF. CDR3 in DNA: TGTGCCAGCAGCCAAGCTTGGACAGGGGGCTATCAGCCCCAGCATTTT. The full variable domain, in which reference TRBV3-1 and TRBJ1-5 provide the parts outside the CDR3, is DTAVSQTPKYLVTQMGNDKSIKCEQNLGHDTMYWYKQDSKKFLKIMFSYNNKELIINETVPNRFSPKSPDKAHLNLHINSLELGDSAVYFCASSQAWTGGYQPQHFGDGTRLSIL.

This clonotype was picked up a small number of times. V gene TRBV19 combines with J gene TRBJ2-1; D is unclear. Germline V gives CDR1 LNHDA, CDR2 SQIVND (reference sequence). CDR3 length equals 13 residues. Between the trimmed V and J ends, which lost 8 bases and 6 bases, there was a span of 14 bases. The CDR3 reads CASSSLGVNEQFF. The CDR3 DNA follows: TGTGCCAGTTCCTCCCTAGGAGTCAATGAGCAGTTCTTC.

This clonotype showed up many times. The V call is TRBV4-3, the J call TRBJ2-7; D unclear. The V end was cut by 1 base, the J end by 2 bases, with 6 bases between. The length of the CDR3 is 13 residues. CDR1 and CDR2 (germline): LGHNA, YSLEER. CDR3 nucleotides: TGCGCCAGCAGCCAAGCCATCACCTACGAGCAGTACTTC. It specifies CASSQAITYEQYF.

As regards this clonotype: A junction end diverges from the germline sequence, so it may reflect a read error. The CDR3 protein is CAASQGQGWTDTQYF. The CDR3 DNA reads as TGTGCCGCCAGCCAGGGACAGGGGTGGACAGATACGCAGTATTTT. The chain joins TRBV24-1 to TRBJ2-3; 10 nucleotides line up with TRBD1. The CDR3 contains 15 residues. The V gene's germline CDR1 is KGHDR and CDR2 SFDVKD.

The J gene is TRBJ2-3, the V gene TRBV7-2; 12 nucleotides match TRBD1. Germline V gene data show CDR1 as SGHTA and CDR2 as FQGNSA. V trimming: 4 bases; J trimming: 4 bases; junction bases outside the gene matches: 6. The CDR3 spans 16 residues. Here the CDR3 reads CASSSAGTGGPDTQYF. In DNA form, the CDR3 reads TGTGCCAGCAGCTCAGCGGGGACAGGGGGCCCAGATACGCAGTATTTT.

Concerning this clonotype itself: A clone one base away is much larger, so this may be a read error. V usage is TRBV20-1 and J usage is TRBJ2-1; D might be TRBD1 (6 bases). Germline CDR1 reads DFQATT; CDR2 reads SNEGSKA (reference sequence). CDR3 length: 13 amino acids. In nucleotides, the CDR3 is TGCAGTGCTAGTAGGGACACCTACAATGATCAGTTCTTC. As protein: CSASRDTYNDQFF.

This clonotype has just a few counts. The chain uses TRBV18 and TRBJ2-1; D is ambiguous. The length of the CDR3 is 14 residues. CDR1 and CDR2 (germline): KGHSH, LQKENI. Trimming took off 4 bases at V and 0 bases at J, with 7 bases between the two ends. Here the CDR3 DNA reads TGTGCCAGCTCACTTCCGAGCTCCTACAATGAGCAGTTCTTC. Protein product: CASSLPSSYNEQFF.

This chain connects TRBV20-1 to TRBJ1-1, with D possibly matching TRBD1 (5 bases). Deletions cut 3 bases from V and 0 bases from J, with 8 bases between. Looked up from germline, CDR1 is DFQATT and CDR2 is SNEGSKA (reference sequence). CDR3 length: 13 residues. CDR3 nucleotides: TGCAGTGCTAGCCTGGACATGAACACTGAAGCTTTCTTT. Translating gives CSASLDMNTEAFF.

In regard to this clonotype: It may be a read error: a sequence one base away is much more abundant. The missing conserved phenylalanine or tryptophan at the end of this CDR3 makes a read error likely. The chain employs TRBV6-5 and TRBJ2-1; D remains ambiguous. Trimming pared 6 bases from V and 7 bases from J, leaving 13 bases between. The CDR3 runs to 13 residues. Germline CDR1 reads MNHEY; CDR2 reads SVGAGI. Here the CDR3 DNA reads TGTGCCAGCAGAGAATCAATGGGGAATGAGCAGTTCTTG. This gives the protein CASRESMGNEQFL.

V and J are TRBV4-1 and TRBJ1-5; no clear D. In germline, CDR1 is MGHRA, CDR2 YSYEKL. The CDR3 has 16 amino acids. Trimming pared 0 bases from V and 6 bases from J, leaving 15 bases between. For the CDR3, the DNA is TGCGCCAGCAGCCAAGAGCCCCCTTACATCGGTCAGCCCCAGCATTTT. This translates into CASSQEPPYIGQPQHF.

The rearrangement uses TRBV7-8 and TRBJ1-3, with 7 bases fitting TRBD1. This CDR3 region has 16 residues. V was pared by 5 bases and J by 3 bases, with 10 bases of the junction left unmatched. Per germline, CDR1 SGHVS and CDR2 FQNEAQ. CDR3 coding DNA: TGTGCCAGCAGCGTCGACAGGGCTAAAGATGGAAACACCATATATTTT. It yields the protein CASSVDRAKDGNTIYF.

The chain combines TRBV12-3 or TRBV12-4 with TRBJ2-7; D uncertain. The CDR3 covers 13 residues. V lost 7 bases to trimming and J lost 5 bases, with 15 bases between them. The CDR3 here is CASTPDLSNEQYF. Here the CDR3 DNA reads TGTGCCAGCACCCCGGACCTCAGCAACGAGCAGTACTTC.

V usage is TRBV28 and J usage is TRBJ1-5; D may be TRBD1 (5 bases). This CDR3 contains 20 residues. Germline lookup yields CDR1 MDHEN and CDR2 SYDVKM. Trimming took off 3 bases at V and 0 bases at J, with 24 bases between the two ends. This CDR3 is CASSFEPGLIGPLSNQPQHF. CDR3 DNA: TGTGCCAGCAGTTTTGAGCCGGGACTGATCGGACCTCTTAGCAATCAGCCCCAGCATTTT.

There are many counts of this clonotype. V and J are TRBV27 and TRBJ2-5; 7 positions agree with TRBD1. V lost 5 bases and J lost 5; bases outside the gene matches: 2. CDR1 and CDR2 from the germline V gene are MNHEY and SMNVEV (reference sequence). CDR3 length: 12 amino acids. The CDR3, as DNA: TGTGCCAGCAGTCAGACAGGGGAGACCCAGTACTTC. Translated: CASSQTGETQYF.

The J gene is TRBJ2-7, the V gene TRBV29-1; TRBD1 matches at 8 bases. The J call may be mistaken, given a closer DNA end match to TRBJ2-1. CDR1 is SQVTM and CDR2 is ANQGSEA in the germline V gene. The CDR3 has 14 residues. The CDR3 DNA follows: TGCAGCGTCGCAACCGGGACAGGCAGGAATGAGCAGTTCTTC. Translating it yields CSVATGTGRNEQFF.

The chain employs TRBV6-1 and TRBJ2-7; D is perhaps TRBD2 (6 bases). Germline V gene data show CDR1 as MNHNS and CDR2 as SASEGT. V was trimmed by 5 bases and J by 1 base, leaving 15 bases between them. This CDR3 contains 15 residues. CDR3 protein: CASSLRLGQSYEQYF. CDR3 sequence (DNA): TGTGCCAGCAGTCTGAGACTAGGGCAGTCCTACGAGCAGTACTTC.